This T cell receptor beta chain was identified in a study of blood T cell repertoires in COVID-19. Measured with immunoSEQ multiplex PCR; TCRdb has only the in-frame clones, and not every one. Of tens of thousands of clones in the sample, roughly 89% were seen once. The V and J ends lost 5 bases and 5 bases respectively, with 18 bases between them. Germline CDR1 reads SGHVS; CDR2 reads FQNEAQ. The length of the CDR3 is 16 residues. J is TRBJ2-2 and V is TRBV7-8; D not certain. The sequencing sample was made of peripheral blood. The TCR comes from a human donor in a cohort sampled during active COVID-19. DNA of the CDR3: TGTGCCAGCAGCCCCTTCTTGGGCTTGAGTACCGGGGAGCTGTTTTTT. Translation: CASSPFLGLSTGELFF.